Below, one TCR beta chain is given with its context. Its binding antigen is unknown. No base quality values were provided; no much bigger clone lies one nucleotide off. The record originates from a study of T cell responses to AZD1222 COVID-19 vaccine (dated by TCRdb to the early 2020s). Study-level background: AZD1222 recipients with second doses at about 4 weeks or about 12 weeks were pooled, because spike-specific TCR depth and breadth did not differ between schedules. TCR sequencing covered fewer than 250 trial participants: approximately 200 given two doses of AZD1222 and around 26 given two doses of MenACWY control vaccine. Trial participants were enrolled by age into 18-55, 56-69 and 70-plus year subgroups, with roughly 150, 30 and 60 TCR-sequenced participants respectively.

The germline V gene (reference sequence) gives CDR1 as LGHDT and CDR2 as YNNKEL. V is reduced by 2 bases and J by 4 bases, leaving a spacing of 14 bases between them. The CDR3 starts with the cysteine, ends with the phenylalanine, and has 16 residues. Only the CDR3 part of the read is kept: 48 bases, read in frame from the first base. The research as a whole found: The vaccine-associated CD4 TCRs covered the entire spike protein, and the dominant responses fell in regions 160-218 and 743-854. Participants were mostly white British and included more females than males, and it was suggested by the authors that clonal diversity may have been underestimated. After two AZD1222 doses, spike-specific TCR breadth and depth were significantly higher than at day 0 and than in MenACWY recipients. Reportedly, almost half of the unique spike-specific TCRs recognized epitopes lying outside the regions that are mutated in the B.1.351 and B.1.1.7 variants. In the small 56-69-year group, the increase in depth fell short of significance, most likely because of low power. Only a handful of AZD1222 recipients were SARS-CoV-2 seropositive at baseline, limiting conclusions about previously exposed vaccinees. Because no day 14 peak-response samples were available, repertoires were characterized only after the peak T cell response.

The CDR3 regions of human TCRbeta chains were analyzed by immunosequencing. As for the original processing: TCRs in the repertoires were matched against a reference library of SARS-CoV-2-specific TCRs that had been generated with the MIRA antigen-specificity platform. Breadth was defined as the fraction of unique TCRs that were SARS-CoV-2-associated. Depth was defined as the fraction of total T cells that were SARS-CoV-2-associated. Using the MIRA data, every spike-specific TCR was mapped to the spike region that the TCR reacted to and assigned to either a CD4 or a CD8 class. Log10-transformed breadth and depth values were compared by one-way ANOVA with Sidak's multiple comparisons tests. Sourced from immuneACCESS, this table was stored by TCRdb with only in-frame sequences that have V and J called. A share of the clones is absent; for the studies checked, an unresolved V gene accounts for under half, and the remainder has no known explanation. That table furnishes V, J and clone size, whereas the DNA furnished D and trimming. This sample comprises about 140,000 clones, 80% to 95% of them detected only once. Around 2.3% of the sample is in the top ten clones.

In the paper's terms, the time point label means: baseline before first vaccination. Vaccinee samples came from UK trials COV001 and COV002, including a single-blind randomized controlled phase 2/3 trial of AZD1222 (ChAdOx1 nCoV-19) in healthy adults. Trial participant PBMC samples were collected at day 0 and day 28 after the second dose for TCRbeta chain sequencing. Here the chain combines TRBV3-1 (or the pseudogene TRBV3-2) and TRBJ1-4; perhaps TRBD1 is the D gene, with 6 bases matching. This clonotype was obtained from an adult in good health. The sequencing used peripheral blood, collected on day 0 of AZD1222 vaccination. CDR3 protein: CASSQSWGAGNEKLFF. The DNA sequence reads TGTGCCAGCAGCCAAAGCTGGGGGGCGGGTAATGAAAAACTGTTTTTT.